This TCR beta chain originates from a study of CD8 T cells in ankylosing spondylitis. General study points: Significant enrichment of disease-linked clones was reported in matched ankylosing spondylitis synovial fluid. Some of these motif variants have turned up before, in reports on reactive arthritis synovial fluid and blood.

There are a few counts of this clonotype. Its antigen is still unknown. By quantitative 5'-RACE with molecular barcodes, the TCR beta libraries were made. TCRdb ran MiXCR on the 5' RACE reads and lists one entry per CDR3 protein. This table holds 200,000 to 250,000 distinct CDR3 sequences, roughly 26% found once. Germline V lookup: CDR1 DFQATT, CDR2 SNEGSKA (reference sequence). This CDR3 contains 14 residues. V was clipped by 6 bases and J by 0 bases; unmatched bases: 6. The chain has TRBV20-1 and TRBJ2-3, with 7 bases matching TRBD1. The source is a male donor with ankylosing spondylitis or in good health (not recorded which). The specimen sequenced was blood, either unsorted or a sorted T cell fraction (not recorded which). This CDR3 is CSANRDSSTDTQYF. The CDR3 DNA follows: TGCAGTGCCAACCGGGACAGTAGCACAGATACGCAGTATTTT.